This T cell receptor (beta chain) was retrieved from a study of sequential checkpoint blockade in melanoma. The wider study: Randomization was 1:1 between first-line nivolumab→ipilimumab and ipilimumab→nivolumab. Each arm's sequence ended with maintenance nivolumab.

Indicated treatment: randomized to nivolumab then ipilimumab (arm A) or the reverse (arm B). DNA-damaging chemotherapy had not been given to any patient beforehand. From thawed PBMCs, live CD3+CD8+ cells negative for CD19 and CD56 were sorted. Trimming took off 2 bases at V and 4 bases at J, with 18 bases between the two ends. Germline CDR1 SEHNR, CDR2 FQNEAQ (reference sequence). This CDR3 comprises 17 residues. Assay: immunoSEQ multiplex PCR; the TCRdb copy retains only in-frame clones and omits some. The table records about 17,000 clones, around two thirds of them present only once. The genes are TRBV7-9 and TRBJ2-1, with D perhaps matching TRBD2 (6 bases). Here the sequenced sample was CD8+ T cells sorted from blood (inferred from file names), taken from a patient given nivolumab and ipilimumab in sequence. The clonotype originates from a human donor with melanoma. CDR3 bases: TGTGCCAGCAGCTTAAACCCTGCGGGGAGTCCTTACAATGAGCAGTTCTTC. Protein: CASSLNPAGSPYNEQFF.